The 27 T cell receptor beta chains below all came from one sample that was sequenced in a study of T-cell reconstitution after alpha-beta-depleted transplantation in children. Unique molecular identifiers were incorporated into the prepared TCRbeta library. TCRdb itself ran the PCR reads through MiXCR, one entry per CDR3 protein. The sample holds about 640,000 distinct CDR3 sequences; 10% to 15% are singletons and the top ten take about 2%. This sample comprised PBMCs, mostly from graft donor cells, obtained 360 days after TCRalphabeta/CD19-depleted stem cell transplant. The receptors originated from a male patient younger than 18 who had a stem cell transplant for acute myeloid leukemia, so the T cells may come from the graft donor.

This clonotype was recorded at least ten times. The V and J genes are TRBV24-1 and TRBJ2-1; tentative D call: TRBD2 (5 bases). Trimming took off 7 bases at V and 0 bases at J, with 15 bases between the two ends. Germline V CDR1 and CDR2: KGHDR, SFDVKD. The CDR3 runs 16 residues. This CDR3 is CATSVGGWDSYNEQFF. Here the CDR3 DNA reads TGTGCCACCAGCGTTGGCGGGTGGGACTCCTACAATGAGCAGTTCTTC.

This clonotype was observed a few times. The J gene is TRBJ2-3, the V gene TRBV29-1; D might be TRBD1 (5 bases). The CDR3 covers 14 residues. Germline V gives CDR1 SQVTM, CDR2 ANQGSEA. Deletions cut 4 bases from V and 1 base from J, with 12 bases between. The CDR3 DNA follows: TGCAGCGTTGTATCGCAGGGTGGCACAGATACGCAGTATTTT. Translated: CSVVSQGGTDTQYF.

This clonotype was seen just once. The chain carries TRBV10-3 and TRBJ2-1; tentatively, D is TRBD2 (6 bases). V was clipped by 6 bases and J by 6 bases, with 18 bases between them. The CDR3 runs 15 residues. Germline V gives CDR1 ENHRY, CDR2 SYGVKD. The CDR3 bases are TGTGCCATCAGCTTATACCCGCGGAGGGCCAATGAGCAGTTCTTC. Its protein product is CAISLYPRRANEQFF.

The V call is TRBV18, the J call TRBJ2-3, with D maybe TRBD1 (5 bases). The CDR3 runs to 16 residues. Between the trimmed V and J ends, which lost 2 bases and 1 base, there was a span of 13 bases. CDR1 is KGHSH, CDR2 LQKENI, per germline. The CDR3 DNA sequence: TGTGCCAGCTCACCAACCCCGACAGTTGGCACAGATACGCAGTATTTT. Residues: CASSPTPTVGTDTQYF.

This clonotype was observed a handful of times. The chain is built from TRBV5-4 and TRBJ2-6, with D unresolved. CDR1 SGHNT and CDR2 YYREEE come from the germline V gene (reference sequence). CDR3 length: 16 residues. V lost 1 base, J lost 0 bases, and 8 bases lay in between. The CDR3 region is CASSLRWNSGANVLTF. The DNA for the CDR3 is TGTGCCAGCAGCTTGAGATGGAACTCTGGGGCCAACGTCCTGACTTTC.

This chain connects TRBV29-1 to TRBJ2-6, with D possibly TRBD2 on 6 matching bases. CDR3 length equals 15 residues. Germline V gene sequence: CDR1 SQVTM, CDR2 ANQGSEA. With 7 bases removed from V and 2 bases from J, the gap between germline ends came to 15 bases. The CDR3 bases are TGCAGCGCCTCGGGGGACTCGGCTGGGGCCAACGTCCTGACTTTC. Residues: CSASGDSAGANVLTF.

The V call is TRBV2, the J call TRBJ2-2; a possible D gene is TRBD2 (6 bases). CDR3 size: 15 residues. V was cut by 3 bases and J by 2 bases, with 10 bases left in between. Germline V CDR1 and CDR2: SNHLY, FYNNEI. In nucleotides, the CDR3 is TGTGCCAGCAGTGACCGGCGGGGAAACACCGGGGAGCTGTTTTTT. It translates to CASSDRRGNTGELFF.

The rearrangement joins TRBV28 to TRBJ2-7, with 8 positions matching TRBD2. V gave up 8 bases and J gave up 2 bases; unmatched junction bases: 8. CDR3 size: 14 residues. Germline V gives CDR1 MDHEN, CDR2 SYDVKM. Here the CDR3 DNA reads TGTGCCAGCGGAGAGACTAGCGAGGCCTACGAGCAGTACTTC. Translating it yields CASGETSEAYEQYF.

V and J are TRBV20-1 and TRBJ2-5, with 10 bases aligning to TRBD2. Trimming at V came to 5 bases and at J to 0 bases, leaving 9 bases not matched to a gene. This CDR3 has 16 residues. Germline V gives CDR1 DFQATT, CDR2 SNEGSKA (reference sequence). The CDR3 here is CSAQGLAGAYQETQYF. CDR3 coding DNA: TGCAGTGCTCAGGGGCTAGCGGGAGCCTACCAAGAGACCCAGTACTTC.

CDR3 amino acids: CASSPGGRERETQYF. The DNA for the CDR3 is TGTGCCAGCAGCCCCGGGGGGCGGGAGCGGGAGACCCAGTACTTC. This sequence joins TRBV7-3 and TRBJ2-5; weak D call: TRBD2 (7 bases). Trimming took off 5 bases at V and 5 bases at J, with 18 bases between the two ends. The germline V gene encodes CDR1 SGHTA and CDR2 FQGTGA. This CDR3 region has 15 residues.

In its sample, this clonotype was seen many times. The DNA for the CDR3 is TGTGCCAGCAGTGCGGACAGGGGTGGGTACAATGAGCAGTTCTTC. It specifies CASSADRGGYNEQFF. This chain connects TRBV12-3 or TRBV12-4 to TRBJ2-1, with 9 bases lining up with TRBD1. Trimming cost V 5 bases and J 4 bases; bases outside gene matches: 6. This CDR3 comprises 15 residues.

The chain combines TRBV11-2 with TRBJ2-1, with TRBD2 matching over 10 bases. The CDR3 is made up of 16 amino acids. V was pared by 2 bases and J by 8 bases, with 9 bases of the junction left unmatched. Germline assignment: CDR1 SGHAT and CDR2 FQNNGV. CDR3 DNA sequence: TGTGCCAGCAGCTTAACCCGGCTAGCGGGAGTCTATGAGCAGTTCTTC. Translating it yields CASSLTRLAGVYEQFF.

This clonotype was picked up a small number of times. This sequence joins TRBV15 and TRBJ2-5; the match to TRBD2 covers 10 bases. The CDR3 runs to 19 residues. V was clipped by 5 bases and J by 3 bases; unmatched bases: 18. Per germline, CDR1 LNHNV and CDR2 YYDKDF (reference sequence). For the CDR3, the DNA is TGTGCCACCAGCCCAACTCCGTGGATAGCGGGAGGAACCGAAGAGACCCAGTACTTC. This translates into CATSPTPWIAGGTEETQYF.

This rearrangement joins TRBV4-1 to TRBJ2-4, with 7 bases matching TRBD2. After removal of 1 base from V and 4 bases from J, the junction contained 7 bases not matched to a gene. The CDR3 length is 16 residues. CDR1 and CDR2 (germline): MGHRA, YSYEKL. CDR3 DNA: TGCGCCAGCAGCCAAGTTTACCAGCGGGAAAAAAACATTCAGTACTTC. Translating gives CASSQVYQREKNIQYF.

This clonotype has just a few counts. The chain joins TRBV5-1 to TRBJ2-7; 9 bases are shared with TRBD1. J lost 6 bases, V lost 0 bases, and 13 bases had no gene match. There are 17 residues in the CDR3. Germline CDR1 reads SGHRS; CDR2 reads YFSETQ. Here the CDR3 reads CASSLAAQGAGIPEQYF. In DNA, the CDR3 is TGCGCCAGCAGCTTGGCAGCACAGGGGGCGGGCATCCCCGAGCAGTACTTC.

The V gene is TRBV7-9, the J gene TRBJ2-1; TRBD1 is a possible D gene (6 bases). Per the germline V gene, CDR1 is SEHNR and CDR2 is FQNEAQ (reference sequence). CDR3 length equals 15 residues. V was clipped by 1 base and J by 4 bases, with 11 bases between them. The chain's CDR3 is CASSLVLGTYNEQFF. The CDR3 nucleotides are TGTGCCAGCAGCTTAGTACTAGGGACATACAATGAGCAGTTCTTC.

V and J are TRBV7-8 and TRBJ2-2, with 7 bases matching TRBD1. The CDR3 covers 16 residues. V was clipped by 4 bases and J by 3 bases; unmatched bases: 8. The germline CDR1 and CDR2 sequences are SGHVS and FQNEAQ. Here the CDR3 DNA reads TGTGCCAGCAGCTCGTCCATGACAGGGTACACCGGGGAGCTGTTTTTT. Residues: CASSSSMTGYTGELFF.

The CDR3 is CASSTPGLAGGYEQYF. DNA of the CDR3: TGTGCCAGCAGTACTCCGGGACTAGCGGGAGGCTACGAGCAGTACTTC. The V gene is TRBV6-2 or TRBV6-3, the J gene TRBJ2-7; 15 bases agree with TRBD2. The length of the CDR3 is 16 residues. Germline V gene sequence: CDR1 MNHEY, CDR2 SVGEGT. After removal of 5 bases from V and 3 bases from J, the junction contained 5 bases not matched to a gene.

The chain is built from TRBV20-1 and TRBJ1-2; D perhaps matches TRBD1 (5 bases). There are 12 residues in the CDR3. Trimming shortened V by 7 bases and J by 6 bases, and 15 bases separated the two germline ends. From germline, CDR1 is DFQATT and CDR2 SNEGSKA (reference sequence). The CDR3 protein is CSVSAGGHGYTF. The CDR3 region has the DNA TGCAGTGTCTCAGCGGGGGGACATGGCTACACCTTC.

This rearrangement joins TRBV25-1 to TRBJ2-7; D gene ambiguous. Per germline, CDR1 MGHDK and CDR2 SYGVNS. This CDR3 is 16 amino acids long. V was clipped by 1 base and J by 3 bases, with 16 bases between them. CDR3: CASSESRPEADYEQYF. CDR3 DNA sequence: TGTGCCAGCAGTGAATCCCGGCCAGAGGCGGACTACGAGCAGTACTTC.

In its sample, this clonotype was seen a few times. The chain has TRBV27 and TRBJ1-1; D call uncertain. The CDR3 is 15 residues long. Per the germline V gene, CDR1 is MNHEY and CDR2 is SMNVEV (reference sequence). V dropped 0 bases and J dropped 1 base, with 9 bases sitting between them. The DNA of the CDR3 is TGTGCCAGCAGTTTATCGGTCGCCAGGAACACTGAAGCTTTCTTT. It yields the protein CASSLSVARNTEAFF.

The chain combines TRBV28 with TRBJ2-3, with D unresolved. CDR3 length: 16 amino acids. Trimming removed 3 bases at V and 2 bases at J, with 15 bases between. Germline V lookup: CDR1 MDHEN, CDR2 SYDVKM. Here the CDR3 reads CASSFYRAPSTDTQYF. In DNA, the CDR3 is TGTGCCAGCAGTTTTTACCGGGCCCCATCCACAGATACGCAGTATTTT.

J is TRBJ2-1 and V is TRBV7-6; D not certain. This CDR3 is 16 amino acids long. Germline CDR1 is SGHVS and CDR2 is FNYEAQ. Deletions cut 5 bases from V and 1 base from J, with 15 bases between. The CDR3: CASSLDAPLSYNEQFF. CDR3 bases: TGTGCCAGCAGCCTCGATGCGCCACTTTCCTACAATGAGCAGTTCTTC.

This clonotype was recorded a few times. The V call is TRBV5-6, the J call TRBJ2-5; weak D call: TRBD2 (6 bases). V dropped 1 base and J dropped 5 bases, with 15 bases sitting between them. This CDR3 is built from 15 residues. From germline, CDR1 is SGHDT and CDR2 YYEEEE. CDR3 nucleotides: TGTGCCAGCAGCTTGAGGAGGGGATTCGGGGAGACCCAGTACTTC. Protein product: CASSLRRGFGETQYF.

In this sample, this clonotype turned up many times. The chain combines TRBV5-6 with TRBJ2-7; unclear D gene. Germline assignment: CDR1 SGHDT and CDR2 YYEEEE. Trimming removed 4 bases from V and 4 bases from J, with 12 bases in between. The CDR3 is 13 residues long. The CDR3 sequence: CASSRILLYEQYF. In nucleotides, the CDR3 is TGTGCCAGCAGCCGCATACTCCTTTACGAGCAGTACTTC.

At least ten counts were recorded for this clonotype. At one end, the junction sequence differs from germline, possibly due to a read error. V and J are TRBV7-7 and TRBJ2-3; D gene ambiguous. CDR1 SSHAT and CDR2 FNYEAQ come from the germline V gene (reference sequence). This CDR3 contains 12 residues. The CDR3 spells CASSFSADTQYF. CDR3 coding DNA: TGTGCTAGCAGCTTTTCGGCAGATACGCAGTATTTT. Drawing the rest from reference TRBV7-7 and TRBJ2-3, the complete variable domain is GAGVSQSPRYKVTKRGQDVTLRCDPISSHATLYWYQQALGQGPEFLTYFNYEAQPDKSGLPSDRFSAERPEGSISTLTIQRTEQRDSAMYRCASSFSADTQYFGPGTRLTVL.

This clonotype occurred a few times. The chain couples TRBV28 to TRBJ1-2, with D maybe TRBD1 (5 bases). Germline V lookup: CDR1 MDHEN, CDR2 SYDVKM. The ends were cut back, 6 bases at V and 3 bases at J, with 11 bases in the middle. There are 13 residues in the CDR3. The CDR3 is CASRSDRDYGYTF. The DNA of the CDR3 is TGTGCCAGCAGGTCCGACAGAGACTATGGCTACACCTTC.